This TCR beta chain was obtained from a study of blood T cell repertoires in COVID-19. Study context: The samples span acute and convalescent COVID-19 from the United States, Italy and Spain. Sources were T cells, B-cell-depleted T cells, or PBMCs; the material itself was cDNA or gDNA.

Original analysis: The assay estimated nucleated cells by amplifying reference gene primers. This table comes from immunoSEQ multiplex PCR, and its TCRdb copy is limited to in-frame clones, with some not included. The DNA gave D and trimming, while V, J and clone size come from that table. Of 100,000 or so clones listed, about 87% are singletons. The germline gives CDR1 LGHNA, CDR2 YNFKEQ. The length of the CDR3 is 17 residues. After removal of 0 bases from V and 2 bases from J, the junction contained 6 bases not matched to a gene. This receptor was taken from a human donor in a cohort sampled during active COVID-19. J is TRBJ2-3 and V is TRBV4-2, with TRBD2 matching over 9 bases. The sample comprised peripheral blood. The CDR3 loop reads CASSQESTSGPTDTQYF. The CDR3 DNA reads as TGTGCCAGCAGCCAAGAATCGACTAGCGGCCCCACAGATACGCAGTATTTT.